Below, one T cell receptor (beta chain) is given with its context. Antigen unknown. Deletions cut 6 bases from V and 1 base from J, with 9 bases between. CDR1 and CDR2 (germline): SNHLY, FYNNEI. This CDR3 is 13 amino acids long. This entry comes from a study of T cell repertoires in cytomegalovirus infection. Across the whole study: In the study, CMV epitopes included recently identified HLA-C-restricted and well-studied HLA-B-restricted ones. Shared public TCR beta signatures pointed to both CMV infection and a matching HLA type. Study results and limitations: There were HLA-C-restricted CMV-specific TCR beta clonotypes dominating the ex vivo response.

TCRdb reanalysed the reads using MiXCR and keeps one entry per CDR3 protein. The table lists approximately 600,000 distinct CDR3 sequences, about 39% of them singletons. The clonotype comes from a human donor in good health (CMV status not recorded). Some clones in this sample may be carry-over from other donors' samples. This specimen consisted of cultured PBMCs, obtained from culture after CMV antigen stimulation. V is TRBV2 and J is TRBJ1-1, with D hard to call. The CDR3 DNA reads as TGTGCCAGCAGGGTCGCCGGGAACACTGAAGCTTTCTTT. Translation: CASRVAGNTEAFF. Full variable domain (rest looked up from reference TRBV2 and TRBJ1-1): EPEVTQTPSHQVTQMGQEVILRCVPISNHLYFYWYRQILGQKVEFLVSFYNNEISEKSEIFDDQFSVERPDGSNFTLKIRSTKLEDSAMYFCASRVAGNTEAFFGQGTRLTVV.